This T cell receptor (beta chain) is from a study of metastatic and nonmetastatic thyroid tumors. Study overall: The comparison covered peripheral blood and tumor or nodule tissue in malignant and benign thyroid patients.

The V end was cut by 0 bases, the J end by 2 bases, with 12 bases between. Germline loops: CDR1 MGHRA, CDR2 YSYEKL. The CDR3 has 16 residues. Every patient was untreated before thyroid surgery. Authors' methods: CDR3 differences across clinicopathological groups were used to build a distant-metastasis classifier for papillary thyroid cancer. TCRdb called clones again from the PCR reads with MiXCR. The V and J calls come from TCRdb's annotation, not from the publication. Among over 55,000 clones listed, almost 30% were seen once. The V call is TRBV4-1, the J call TRBJ2-3; weak D call: TRBD2 (6 bases). Sequenced input: blood. The clonotype comes from a female donor with papillary thyroid cancer or a benign thyroid nodule (not recorded which). Some clones in this sample may be carry-over from other donors' samples. For the CDR3, the DNA is TGCGCCAGCAGCCAAGATCCGGCGGGGATCACAGATACGCAGTATTTT. It is translated as CASSQDPAGITDTQYF.